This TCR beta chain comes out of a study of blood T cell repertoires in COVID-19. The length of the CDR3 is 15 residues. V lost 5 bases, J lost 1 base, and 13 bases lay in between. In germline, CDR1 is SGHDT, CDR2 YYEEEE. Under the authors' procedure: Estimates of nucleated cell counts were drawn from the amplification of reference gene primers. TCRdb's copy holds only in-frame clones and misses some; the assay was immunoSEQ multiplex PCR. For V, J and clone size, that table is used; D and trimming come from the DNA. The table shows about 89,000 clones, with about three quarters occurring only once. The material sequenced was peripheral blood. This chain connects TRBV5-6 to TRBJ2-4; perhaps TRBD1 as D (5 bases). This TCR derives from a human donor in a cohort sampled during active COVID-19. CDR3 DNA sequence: TGTGCCAGCAGTTTGACGGCAGGGGCCAAAAACATTCAGTACTTC. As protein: CASSLTAGAKNIQYF.